The 12 T cell receptor beta chains below were found in one sample sequenced in a study of circulating CD8 cells and anti-PD-1 response in melanoma. Four subsets defined by PD-1 and/or TIGIT were sorted from live CD3+CD8+TCRalphabeta+ cells. The QIAseq Immune Repertoire TCR panel built the libraries from roughly 15 ng of total RNA. Via MiXCR, TCRdb re-called the reads, giving one row per CDR3 protein. Of approximately 450 distinct CDR3 sequences in the sample, under 9% were seen once. The source was CD8+ T cells from PBMCs, collected at baseline or after one month of anti-PD-1 therapy (not recorded which). The receptor set was obtained from a human donor with melanoma.

This clonotype is classed as medium-sized (0.01 to 0.1%). V gene TRBV28 combines with J gene TRBJ2-3; 8 nucleotides agree with TRBD2. Trimming removed 0 bases from V and 2 bases from J; junction bases left unmatched: 4. In germline, CDR1 is MDHEN, CDR2 SYDVKM. This CDR3 is built from 16 residues. CDR3 protein: CASSLWASGHTDTQYF. The CDR3 DNA reads TGTGCCAGCAGTTTATGGGCTAGCGGGCACACAGATACGCAGTATTTT.

Points on this clonotype: An end of the junction does not agree with germline; a read error may underlie this. V is TRBV19 and J is TRBJ2-2; D is unresolved. From germline, CDR1 is LNHDA and CDR2 SQIVND (reference sequence). The CDR3 has 14 amino acids. The CDR3 sequence is CANSLVWGTGELFF. CDR3 bases: TGTGCCAATAGTCTCGTCTGGGGTACCGGGGAGCTGTTTTTT.

This clonotype is termed medium-sized. V gene TRBV20-1 combines with J gene TRBJ2-1, with D perhaps TRBD2 (5 bases). The germline V and J ends were trimmed by 4 bases and 4 bases, with 14 bases remaining between them. The CDR3 sequence is 14 residues long. Germline V gene lookup returns CDR1 DFQATT and CDR2 SNEGSKA (reference sequence). CDR3 in amino acids: CSAKQRASYNEQFF. For the CDR3, the DNA is TGCAGTGCTAAGCAGAGGGCCAGTTACAATGAGCAGTTCTTC.

In its sample, this clonotype was seen a few times. V usage is TRBV20-1 and J usage is TRBJ2-7; 9 bases align to TRBD1. The CDR3 consists of 14 residues. V gave up 5 bases and J gave up 3 bases; unmatched junction bases: 8. Germline CDR1 reads DFQATT; CDR2 reads SNEGSKA (reference sequence). CDR3 DNA: TGCAGTGCTTCCGGGACAGGGAACAGCTACGAGCAGTACTTC. This encodes CSASGTGNSYEQYF.

By frequency in the sample, this clonotype is medium-sized. V is TRBV28 and J is TRBJ2-7; D may match TRBD1 or TRBD2 (5 bases each). The CDR3 is 16 residues long. Germline V gene data show CDR1 as MDHEN and CDR2 as SYDVKM. V lost 6 bases and J 3 bases, leaving 21 bases between the germline ends. CDR3 in DNA: TGTGCCAGCAGAGCGGAACAGGACCACGGATTCTACGAGCAGTACTTC. Translating gives CASRAEQDHGFYEQYF.

This clonotype is classed as medium-sized. This rearrangement joins TRBV28 to TRBJ2-5; 10 nucleotides line up with TRBD2. CDR1 is MDHEN and CDR2 is SYDVKM in the germline V gene. The CDR3 spans 17 residues. V was clipped by 10 bases and J by 5 bases; unmatched bases: 19. CDR3 sequence (DNA): TGTGCCACCTTCGGGGCAGCGGGAGGGCCGGGGCCGGAGACCCAGTACTTC. Its protein is CATFGAAGGPGPETQYF.

By sample share, this clonotype is large. The rearrangement links TRBV28 to TRBJ2-3; D not certain. Germline assignment: CDR1 MDHEN and CDR2 SYDVKM. CDR3 length equals 15 residues. Trimming took 3 bases from V and 0 from J, leaving 10 bases between them. The CDR3 DNA reads as TGTGCCAGCAGTTTCTTGGCGGCTAGCACAGATACGCAGTATTTT. The encoded protein is CASSFLAASTDTQYF.

A few counts support this clonotype. The chain links TRBV28 to TRBJ2-7; D may be TRBD1 (6 bases). The germline V and J ends were trimmed by 6 bases and 3 bases, with 15 bases remaining between them. The CDR3 is 14 residues long. Germline assignment: CDR1 MDHEN and CDR2 SYDVKM. Written as DNA, the CDR3 is TGTGCCAGCAGCGACGGGACAAGGGTCTACGAGCAGTACTTC. As protein: CASSDGTRVYEQYF.

This clonotype rates as medium-sized. The J gene is TRBJ2-3, the V gene TRBV27, with D hard to call. V was shortened by 0 bases and J by 2 bases, with 6 bases between the two germline ends. Germline V gives CDR1 MNHEY, CDR2 SMNVEV (reference sequence). The CDR3 loop spans 14 amino acids. This CDR3 is CASSLSMATDTQYF. DNA for the CDR3: TGTGCCAGCAGTTTATCGATGGCCACAGATACGCAGTATTTT.

In its sample, this clonotype ranks as medium-sized (0.01 to 0.1%). The CDR3: CASSPPSAGREQYF. DNA for the CDR3: TGTGCCAGCAGTCCACCCTCGGCCGGTCGAGAGCAGTACTTC. V and J are TRBV28 and TRBJ2-7, with D unresolved. Per germline, CDR1 MDHEN and CDR2 SYDVKM. The V gene lost 5 bases and the J gene lost 7 bases, with 18 bases spanning the gap. The CDR3 is 14 amino acids.

This clonotype is labeled medium-sized. V gene TRBV6-6 combines with J gene TRBJ2-7; 9 positions agree with TRBD2. Germline trimming cut 3 bases from V and 1 base from J; bases unmatched to any gene: 4. The germline CDR1 and CDR2 sequences are MNHNY and SVGAGI (reference sequence). This CDR3 comprises 15 residues. The CDR3 is CASSYETSGSYEQYF. The CDR3, as DNA: TGTGCCAGCAGTTATGAGACTAGCGGTTCCTACGAGCAGTACTTC.

This clonotype is medium-sized in the sample. V is TRBV28 and J is TRBJ2-1; D gene uncertain. Germline CDR1 reads MDHEN; CDR2 reads SYDVKM. The germline V and J ends were trimmed by 2 bases and 0 bases, with 11 bases remaining between them. The CDR3 runs to 16 residues. CDR3 sequence reads: CASSLARSSSYNEQFF. The CDR3 DNA reads as TGTGCCAGCAGTTTAGCCCGGTCCAGCTCCTACAATGAGCAGTTCTTC.